The clone carrying this T cell receptor beta chain has just a few counts. Its antigen remains unidentified. Isolation of CD4+ naive, central memory, regulatory and stem cell-like memory cells was achieved by sorting via CD45RO/CCR7/CD25/CD127/CD95/CD27. This sample was included in a study of beta chain features in type 1 diabetes. Study conclusions and caveats: Type 1 diabetes patients showed a moderate but significant shortening of TCRB CDR3s in all four CD4+ subsets. A pattern of fewer insertions and more deletions at VDJ junctions was seen in type 1 diabetes patients.

The entirety of the isolated RNA underwent reverse transcription, so expressed TCRB transcripts were sequenced. The repertoire was sequenced with immunoSEQ multiplex PCR; TCRdb's copy has only in-frame clones and lacks some. The sample records 150,000 to 190,000 clones, 10% being singletons. The sequenced sample consisted of central memory CD4+ T cells from blood. The receptor comes from a man aged 30 to 45 with type 1 diabetes.

The CDR3 sequence: CASGEVYEQYF. CDR3 in DNA: TGTGCCAGCGGGGAGGTCTACGAGCAGTACTTC. This chain links TRBV2 with TRBJ2-7, with D tentatively TRBD2 (6 bases). The ends were cut back, 8 bases at V and 3 bases at J, with 8 bases in the middle. This CDR3 region has 11 residues. Germline CDR1 and CDR2: SNHLY and FYNNEI.